The sequence of this TCR beta chain was determined in a study of circulating and synovial CD4+ cells in juvenile arthritis. The V end lost 6 bases, the J end lost 5 bases, and 16 bases lay between the germline ends. The CDR3 extends over 14 amino acids. Per germline, CDR1 MNHNS and CDR2 SASEGT. The assay was immunoSEQ multiplex PCR, and TCRdb's table has in-frame clones only and misses some. The data show roughly 33,000 clones, with 90% to 95% seen just once and 0.15% to 0.2% held by the top ten. The receptor comes from a human donor with juvenile idiopathic arthritis. The sequencing sample was made of CD4+ T cells from blood. The chain has TRBV6-1 and TRBJ1-2; tentative D call: TRBD1 (5 bases). The CDR3 nucleotides are TGTGCCAGCAGGAGGACAAGTACTCTATATGGCTACACCTTC. Its translation is CASRRTSTLYGYTF.